Listed here is a single TCR beta chain. What it binds is unknown. Into CD45RA+ naive and CD45RA-negative memory subsets, the CD4+ cells were split. This entry is derived from a study of shared clonotypes between healthy human individuals. Notes on the study in general: Four donors had 4% to 5% of their naive CD4 clonotypes in common. Clonotype sharing levels among donors were expected to vary with sequencing depth.

Using immunoSEQ multiplex PCR, the repertoire was profiled, and TCRdb retains in-frame clones only, with some absent. The data show 2 million to 2.5 million clones, around 95% seen once. Sequenced input: naive CD4+ T cells sorted from blood. The subset was: CD45RA+ positively selected. The clonotype comes from a young man in good health.

The CDR3, as DNA: TGTGCCAGCAGCAACCCCGGGACAGGGAACGAAAAACTGTTTTTT. Its protein product is CASSNPGTGNEKLFF. The V call is TRBV4-2, the J call TRBJ1-4, with 9 bases matching TRBD1. CDR1 is LGHNA and CDR2 is YNFKEQ in the germline V gene. This CDR3 has 15 amino acids. Trimming cost V 5 bases and J 8 bases; bases outside gene matches: 9.